This record concerns one T cell receptor (beta chain) sequence. The antigen remains unidentified. Between the trimmed V and J ends, which lost 5 bases and 2 bases, there was a span of 13 bases. The CDR3 runs 15 residues. Peripheral blood from each donor was collected in a volume of 8 to 10 milliliters. The second PCR ran roughly 7 to 12 cycles with a sample-barcoded 5' primer and J-beta primers. TCRdb reprocessed the 5' RACE reads via MiXCR and lists one record per CDR3 protein. The sample holds about 1.1 million distinct CDR3 sequences, under 40% seen once. This specimen comes from a study of blood T cells in healthy people across ages. Overall study results and limits: Donors of long life had a larger count of naive CD4+ cells and greater diversity than aged donors. Reliance upon unsorted PBMCs precluded definitive naive versus antigen-experienced comparison.

The sequenced sample was blood. This clonotype originated in a man aged 18 to 29 in good health. V and J are TRBV12-3 or TRBV12-4 and TRBJ2-1; perhaps TRBD2 as D (6 bases). The CDR3, as DNA: TGTGCCAGCAGTGTCGGGGGACCTACCTACAATGAGCAGTTCTTC. It is translated as CASSVGGPTYNEQFF.